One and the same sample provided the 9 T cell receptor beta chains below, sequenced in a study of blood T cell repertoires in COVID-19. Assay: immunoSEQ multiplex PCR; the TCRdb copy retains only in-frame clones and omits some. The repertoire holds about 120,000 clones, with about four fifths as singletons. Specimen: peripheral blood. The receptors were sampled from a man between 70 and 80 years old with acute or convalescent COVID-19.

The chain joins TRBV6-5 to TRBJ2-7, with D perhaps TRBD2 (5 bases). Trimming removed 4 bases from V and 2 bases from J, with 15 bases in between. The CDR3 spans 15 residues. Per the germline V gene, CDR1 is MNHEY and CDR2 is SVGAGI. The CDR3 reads CASSSPSLVAYEQYF. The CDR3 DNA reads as TGTGCCAGCAGTTCCCCTAGCCTGGTAGCCTACGAGCAGTACTTC.

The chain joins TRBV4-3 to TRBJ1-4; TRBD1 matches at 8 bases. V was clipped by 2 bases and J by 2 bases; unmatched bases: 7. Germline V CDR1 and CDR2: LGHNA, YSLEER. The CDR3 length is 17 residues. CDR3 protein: CASSQRPGGLTNEKLFF. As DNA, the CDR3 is TGCGCCAGCAGCCAACGACCAGGGGGCTTGACTAATGAAAAACTGTTTTTT.

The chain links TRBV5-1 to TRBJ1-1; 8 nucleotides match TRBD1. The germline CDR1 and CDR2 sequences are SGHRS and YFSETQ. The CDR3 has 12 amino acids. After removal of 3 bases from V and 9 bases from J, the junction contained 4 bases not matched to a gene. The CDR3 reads CASSSQGAKAFF. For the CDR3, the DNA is TGCGCCAGCAGCTCCCAGGGGGCGAAAGCTTTCTTT.

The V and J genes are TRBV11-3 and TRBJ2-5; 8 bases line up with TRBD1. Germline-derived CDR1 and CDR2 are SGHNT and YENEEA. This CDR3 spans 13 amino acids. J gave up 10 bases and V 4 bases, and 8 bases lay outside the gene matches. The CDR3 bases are TGTGCCAGCAGCTCCCTGACAGGGGTGGACCAGTACTTC. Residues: CASSSLTGVDQYF.

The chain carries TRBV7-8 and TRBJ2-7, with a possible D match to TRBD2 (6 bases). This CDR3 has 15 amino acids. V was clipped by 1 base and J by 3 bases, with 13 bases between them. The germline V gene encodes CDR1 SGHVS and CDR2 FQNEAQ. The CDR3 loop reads CASSLGAGSVYEQYF. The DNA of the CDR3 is TGTGCCAGCAGCTTAGGCGCGGGGTCAGTCTACGAGCAGTACTTC.

In DNA form, the CDR3 reads TGTGCCAGCAGCCCCAGGGGGTTAAGCTCCTACAATGAGCAGTTCTTC. This sequence encodes CASSPRGLSSYNEQFF. The chain couples TRBV7-9 to TRBJ2-1; 7 positions match TRBD1. J was trimmed by 0 bases and V by 5 bases; bases with no gene match: 7. CDR1 is SEHNR, CDR2 FQNEAQ, per germline (reference sequence). The CDR3 runs 16 residues. The variable domain in full, with the rest retrieved from reference TRBV7-9 and TRBJ2-1, is DTGVSQNPRHKITKRGQNVTFRCDPISEHNRLYWYRQTLGQGPEFLTYFQNEAQLEKSRLLSDRFSAERPKGSFSTLEIQRTEQGDSAMYLCASSPRGLSSYNEQFFGPGTRLTVL.

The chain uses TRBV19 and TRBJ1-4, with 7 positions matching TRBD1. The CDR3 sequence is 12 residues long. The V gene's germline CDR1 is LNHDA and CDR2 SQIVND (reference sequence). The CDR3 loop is CFPGTDNEKLFF. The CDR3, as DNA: TGTTTCCCCGGGACAGATAATGAAAAACTGTTTTTT.

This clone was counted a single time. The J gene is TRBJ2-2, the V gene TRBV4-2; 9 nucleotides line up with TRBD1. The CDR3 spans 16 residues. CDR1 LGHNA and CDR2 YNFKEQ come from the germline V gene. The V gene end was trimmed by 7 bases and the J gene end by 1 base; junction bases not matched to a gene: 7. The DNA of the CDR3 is TGTGCCAGCACGGACCCGGGACAGGGGAACACCGGGGAGCTGTTTTTT. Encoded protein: CASTDPGQGNTGELFF.

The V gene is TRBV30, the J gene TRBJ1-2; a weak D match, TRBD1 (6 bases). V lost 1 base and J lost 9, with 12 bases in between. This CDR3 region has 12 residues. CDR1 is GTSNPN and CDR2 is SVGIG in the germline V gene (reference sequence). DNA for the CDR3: TGTGCCTGGAGTGGATCAGGGGTGAGCTACACCTTC. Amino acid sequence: CAWSGSGVSYTF.